A single sample is the source of the 20 T cell receptor beta chains below, sequenced in a study of radiotherapy plus CTLA-4 blockade in lung cancer. Clones were read by immunoSEQ multiplex PCR, and TCRdb kept only the in-frame ones, dropping some. The sample lists 40,000 to 45,000 clones, roughly three quarters occurring once. The starting material was peripheral blood, obtained from a patient treated with radiotherapy plus ipilimumab. Receptors were obtained from a human donor with non-small cell lung cancer whose response to radiotherapy plus ipilimumab could not be evaluated.

The chain joins TRBV11-2 to TRBJ2-5; D is undetermined. The V gene's germline CDR1 is SGHAT and CDR2 FQNNGV. The CDR3 sequence is 14 residues long. The germline V and J ends were trimmed by 3 bases and 1 base, with 9 bases remaining between them. The CDR3 DNA sequence: TGTGCCAGCAGCTTTCTGGCGGCCCAAGAGACCCAGTACTTC. Translation: CASSFLAAQETQYF.

The rearrangement links TRBV10-3 to TRBJ2-1; the match to TRBD1 covers 8 bases. The CDR3 runs 18 residues. The V gene's germline CDR1 is ENHRY and CDR2 SYGVKD. The J segment lost 4 bases and the V segment lost 3 bases, leaving 14 bases of the junction unmatched. The CDR3 DNA follows: TGTGCCATCAGTGAAATCGGCAGGGGGCCACGATCTTACAATGAGCAGTTCTTC. It is translated as CAISEIGRGPRSYNEQFF.

This sequence joins TRBV5-4 and TRBJ2-7; 9 positions agree with TRBD2. The CDR3 sequence is 16 residues long. Trimming removed 4 bases from V and 3 bases from J; junction bases left unmatched: 11. Germline loops: CDR1 SGHNT, CDR2 YYREEE (reference sequence). CDR3 coding DNA: TGTGCCAGCAGCCCGGATGGGACTAGCAGAAGCTACGAGCAGTACTTC. Amino acid sequence: CASSPDGTSRSYEQYF.

The V call is TRBV15, the J call TRBJ2-5; D perhaps matches TRBD2 (6 bases). Trimming pared 4 bases from V and 0 bases from J, leaving 12 bases between. Germline CDR1 is LNHNV and CDR2 is YYDKDF (reference sequence). The CDR3 runs 15 residues. The CDR3 nucleotides are TGTGCCACCAGCATTGGGGGAGGCTACCAAGAGACCCAGTACTTC. It codes for CATSIGGGYQETQYF.

This clone showed up just a few times. V is TRBV7-8 and J is TRBJ2-2; D gene unclear. The CDR3 has 14 residues. Germline values: CDR1 SGHVS, CDR2 FQNEAQ. The V and J ends lost 4 bases and 3 bases respectively, with 9 bases between them. The CDR3 nucleotides are TGTGCCAGCAGCTCGAGACGGGACACCGGGGAGCTGTTTTTT. It specifies CASSSRRDTGELFF. The full variable domain, with the rest looked up from reference TRBV7-8 and TRBJ2-2, is GAGVSQSPRYKVAKRGQDVALRCDPISGHVSLFWYQQALGQGPEFLTYFQNEAQLDKSGLPSDRFFAERPEGSVSTLKIQRTQQEDSAVYLCASSSRRDTGELFFGEGSRLTVL.

The V and J genes are TRBV9 and TRBJ2-1, with no clear D. CDR1 and CDR2 (germline): SGDLS, YYNGEE. Deletions cut 0 bases from V and 0 bases from J, with 16 bases between. This CDR3 contains 18 residues. CDR3 coding DNA: TGTGCCAGCAGCGTAGCTGGAAGCGCCTCTATCTCCTACAATGAGCAGTTCTTC. It yields the protein CASSVAGSASISYNEQFF.

The rearrangement links TRBV9 to TRBJ2-3, with 14 bases fitting TRBD2. Germline trimming cut 3 bases from V and 4 bases from J; bases unmatched to any gene: 4. This CDR3 has 16 residues. The germline gives CDR1 SGDLS, CDR2 YYNGEE. CDR3: CASSGGLAGVADTQYF. The DNA for the CDR3 is TGTGCCAGCAGCGGGGGACTAGCGGGAGTTGCAGATACGCAGTATTTT.

A few counts support this clone. The gene calls are TRBV28 and TRBJ2-7, with 9 bases lining up with TRBD2. The CDR3 has 15 residues. Germline trimming cut 6 bases from V and 5 bases from J; bases unmatched to any gene: 11. Germline V gene sequence: CDR1 MDHEN, CDR2 SYDVKM. CDR3 amino acids: CASSWASGRSDEQYF. CDR3 in DNA: TGTGCCAGCAGCTGGGCCAGCGGGAGGTCTGACGAGCAGTACTTC.

This clone appeared a single time. This chain joins TRBV30 and TRBJ2-5; 14 bases are shared with TRBD2. V lost 3 bases to trimming and J lost 0 bases; unmatched junction nucleotides: 9. Germline CDR1 and CDR2: GTSNPN and SVGIG (reference sequence). The CDR3 spans 18 residues. This CDR3 is CAWSPTSGGALNQETQYF. In nucleotides, the CDR3 is TGTGCCTGGAGCCCGACTAGCGGGGGGGCTTTGAACCAAGAGACCCAGTACTTC.

This sequence joins TRBV6-6 and TRBJ2-7, with TRBD1 identical over 10 bases. This CDR3 spans 14 amino acids. With V trimmed by 6 bases and J by 3 bases, 5 bases remained unmatched. Germline values: CDR1 MNHNY, CDR2 SVGAGI (reference sequence). The CDR3 reads CASSPRTGGYEQYF. CDR3 nucleotides: TGTGCCAGCAGCCCCAGGACAGGGGGCTACGAGCAGTACTTC.

The V gene is TRBV11-2, the J gene TRBJ2-3; no clear D. The CDR3 covers 18 residues. The V end was cut by 2 bases, the J end by 2 bases, with 20 bases between. Germline CDR1 and CDR2: SGHAT and FQNNGV. CDR3 loop: CASSLRVSQHTSTDTQYF. For the CDR3, the DNA is TGTGCCAGCAGCTTACGGGTTTCCCAACACACTTCCACAGATACGCAGTATTTT.

On this clone itself: Sequence at one end of the junction differs from germline and may be a read error. V is TRBV20-1 and J is TRBJ1-2; D unclear. Germline V gene lookup returns CDR1 DFQATT and CDR2 SNEGSKA (reference sequence). The CDR3 spans 11 residues. The CDR3 DNA is TGCAGTGCTGTATGGAACTACGGCTACACCTTC. Translation: CSAVWNYGYTF.

This clone was recorded only once. This rearrangement joins TRBV19 to TRBJ2-3; the D gene is possibly TRBD2 (6 bases). The CDR3 loop spans 13 amino acids. Trimming took off 7 bases at V and 1 base at J, with 9 bases between the two ends. Per the germline V gene, CDR1 is LNHDA and CDR2 is SQIVND (reference sequence). In nucleotides, the CDR3 is TGTGCCAGTAAGCAGCGGGGCACAGATACGCAGTATTTT. Translating it yields CASKQRGTDTQYF.

This chain uses TRBV2 with TRBJ1-1, with TRBD1 as a possible D gene (6 bases). This CDR3 is 15 amino acids long. V was trimmed by 4 bases and J by 1 base, leaving 13 bases between them. Looked up from germline, CDR1 is SNHLY and CDR2 is FYNNEI. The CDR3 is CASSVETGRNTEAFF. CDR3 DNA: TGTGCCAGCAGTGTGGAAACAGGGAGGAACACTGAAGCTTTCTTT.

A single count supports this clone. The J gene is TRBJ2-6, the V gene TRBV5-6, with 8 bases that match TRBD1. Germline V gene lookup returns CDR1 SGHDT and CDR2 YYEEEE. This CDR3 is built from 18 residues. The V gene end was trimmed by 0 bases and the J gene end by 3 bases; junction bases not matched to a gene: 8. The CDR3 is CASSLAGGALGGANVLTF. Here the CDR3 DNA reads TGTGCCAGCAGCTTGGCAGGGGGCGCCCTCGGTGGGGCCAACGTCCTGACTTTC.

The V call is TRBV5-6, the J call TRBJ2-7; 9 nucleotides line up with TRBD1. The germline CDR1 and CDR2 sequences are SGHDT and YYEEEE. The ends lost 0 bases at V and 7 bases at J; junction bases unmatched: 11. The CDR3 sequence is 16 residues long. The CDR3 sequence: CASSLAGGQGLKEQYF. DNA of the CDR3: TGTGCCAGCAGCTTGGCCGGGGGACAGGGTTTGAAAGAGCAGTACTTC.

The chain uses TRBV27 and TRBJ1-2; no clear D gene. Looked up from germline, CDR1 is MNHEY and CDR2 is SMNVEV (reference sequence). CDR3 size: 14 residues. V lost 0 bases and J lost 2, with 7 bases in between. The CDR3 sequence is CASSLSPVNYGYTF. CDR3 DNA: TGTGCCAGCAGTTTATCCCCAGTCAACTATGGCTACACCTTC.

The chain uses TRBV30 and TRBJ1-2, with 7 bases that match TRBD1. Trimming removed 0 bases from V and 4 bases from J; junction bases left unmatched: 17. The CDR3 is 18 residues long. Germline CDR1 is GTSNPN and CDR2 is SVGIG (reference sequence). CDR3 loop: CAWSVRRTGPDLRYGYTF. DNA for the CDR3: TGTGCCTGGAGTGTTCGAAGGACAGGTCCCGACCTCCGCTATGGCTACACCTTC.

This chain connects TRBV28 to TRBJ1-6; 7 positions agree with TRBD1. CDR3 length: 15 residues. Germline CDR1 and CDR2: MDHEN and SYDVKM. V trimming: 4 bases; J trimming: 9 bases; junction bases outside the gene matches: 9. The CDR3 spells CASSSQGQRFSPLHF. CDR3 DNA sequence: TGTGCCAGCAGTTCGCAGGGACAGCGTTTTTCACCCCTCCACTTT. The whole variable domain, remainder taken from reference TRBV28 and TRBJ1-6, is DVKVTQSSRYLVKRTGEKVFLECVQDMDHENMFWYRQDPGLGLRLIYFSYDVKMKEKGDIPEGYSVSREKKERFSLILESASTNQTSMYLCASSSQGQRFSPLHFGNGTRLTVT.

The chain uses TRBV7-8 and TRBJ1-2; TRBD1 matches 12 bases. The CDR3 has 18 amino acids. Germline V gene lookup returns CDR1 SGHVS and CDR2 FQNEAQ. V trimming: 4 bases; J trimming: 5 bases; junction bases outside the gene matches: 14. The CDR3 DNA reads as TGTGCCAGCAGCTCGCCGGGACAGGGGGCGCGGGGCGGTTATGGCTACACCTTC. It translates to CASSSPGQGARGGYGYTF.